This T cell receptor (beta chain) was captured by sequencing in a study of blood T cell repertoires in COVID-19 (dated by TCRdb to the early 2020s). Regarding the study in general: Samples from collaborators originated in the United States, Italy and Spain and spanned both the acute and convalescent phases of COVID-19. The prospective study material was composed of cDNA or gDNA derived from T cells, B-cell-depleted T cells, or PBMCs. Subjects who had been exposed to COVID-19, were actively infected with it, or had recovered from it provided the deeply sampled blood TCRbeta repertoires that made up the dataset. The repertoires were released in a freely available public database meant as a resource for research on the immune response to SARS-CoV-2. The samples were drawn from the first 160 participants of the ongoing ImmuneRACE study and from 950 to 1,500 subjects provided by 6 global collaborators. A de-identified subject ID, COVID-19 status, age in years and sex were almost always included in the sample metadata. Where HLA class I and class II types were available, the types were taken from metadata supplied by the sample provider, not from assay-based typing. Findings and caveats that apply to the study as a whole: The amount of clinical and demographic metadata varied by source and participant and was provided uncurated.

There are 17 amino acids in the CDR3, from cysteine to phenylalanine inclusive. Just the 51-base CDR3 DNA is kept, in frame starting at base 1. Germline trimming amounts to 7 bases on V and 4 bases on J, with 16 as the count of junction bases outside the gene matches. Looking up the germline V gene yields CDR1 MDHEN and CDR2 SYDVKM. At one collaborating source in Seattle, patients were enrolled during active infection and were followed longitudinally through the course of disease. Each collaborating institution followed its own protocols to collect whole blood in K2EDTA tubes. For TCRbeta analysis, collaborator samples were shipped as frozen whole blood, as isolated PBMCs, or as DNA extracted from either sample type. As for this clone: It lacks a known antigen. Base qualities are not at hand, and no much larger clone is one base apart.

TCRbeta CDR3 regions were amplified from genomic DNA by means of the immunoSEQ Assay, a bias-controlled multiplex PCR. The paper's data handling went like this. The number of nucleated cells in each sample was estimated by amplification of reference gene primers within the assay. Sequence reads were collapsed and filtered to measure the absolute abundance of every unique TCRbeta CDR3 rearrangement. For each sample, productive Simpson clonality was calculated as the square root of Simpson's diversity index across productive rearrangements. TCRdb took over this immuneACCESS table, retaining in-frame rearrangements with V and J assigned. Such tables are incomplete; in checked studies, under half of the missing clones stem from an unresolved V gene, and the remainder is unexplained. V and J calls plus clone size are reproduced from that table; the DNA served to infer D and trimming. The sample profile shows under 200,000 clones; about four fifths of them were found once. The ten largest clones take up 7% to 10% of the sample.

Recombination joined TRBV28 with TRBJ1-5; 7 bases in the middle match TRBD1. The clonotype comes from a woman aged 55-75 years with COVID-19, enrolled during active disease. Specimen: peripheral blood. The encoded CDR3 is CASIKTWGQGDNQPQHF. The DNA sequence is TGTGCCAGCATAAAAACATGGGGGCAGGGGGATAATCAGCCCCAGCATTTT. When the CDR3 is completed using the reference TRBV28 and TRBJ1-5 genes on either side, the full variable domain is DVKVTQSSRYLVKRTGEKVFLECVQDMDHENMFWYRQDPGLGLRLIYFSYDVKMKEKGDIPEGYSVSREKKERFSLILESASTNQTSMYLCASIKTWGQGDNQPQHFGDGTRLSIL.